The sequence of this T cell receptor beta chain was determined in a study of blood T cell repertoires in COVID-19. Study summary: Samples taken during acute and convalescent COVID-19 were collected in the United States, Italy and Spain. In each case, the material was cDNA or gDNA derived from T cells, B-cell-depleted T cells, or PBMCs.

This CDR3 is built from 16 residues. CDR1 and CDR2 (germline): ENHRY, SYGVKD. Trimming took 8 bases from V and 5 from J; bases not matched to a gene: 14. The data were produced by immunoSEQ multiplex PCR, yet TCRdb's version contains in-frame clones alone and is incomplete. In the table there are some 150,000 clones, 88% of which are singletons. This clone turned up a few times. The source is a human donor in a cohort sampled during active COVID-19. V is TRBV10-3 and J is TRBJ2-1; TRBD2 matches 8 bases. The sequencing sample was made of peripheral blood. The CDR3 loop is CAIRGVGGGTNNEQFF. CDR3 coding DNA: TGTGCCATCCGGGGGGTCGGCGGGGGGACAAACAATGAGCAGTTCTTC.